The rows below give T cell receptor beta chains drawn from one sample of a study of T cell responses to AZD1222 COVID-19 vaccine. Clones were read by immunoSEQ multiplex PCR, and TCRdb kept only the in-frame ones, dropping some. The table has 150,000 or so clones, about nine tenths seen once. The specimen was peripheral blood, collected 28 days after the second AZD1222 dose. All receptors come from an adult who received the AZD1222 COVID-19 vaccine. CDR3s include the opening cysteine and the closing phenylalanine or tryptophan. A D gene is named only where the DNA matches it firmly. The size entry is marked missing in some rows and otherwise reads once, few, many or a size class.

size | J | D | V | DNA | CDR3
NA | TRBJ1-2 | TRBD1 | TRBV28 | TGTGCCAGCAGTTCTCAGGGGGATGGCTACACCTTC | CASSSQGDGYTF
NA | TRBJ1-3 | NA | TRBV7-9 | TGTGCCAGCAGCCTCCGGAGGGGAAACTCTGGAAACACCATATATTTT | CASSLRRGNSGNTIYF
NA | TRBJ2-7 | TRBD2 | TRBV6-2/TRBV6-3 | TGTGCCAGCAGTTACCGGGAGACTAGCGGGAGAGCTACCTACGAGCAGTACTTC | CASSYRETSGRATYEQYF
NA | TRBJ2-1 | NA | TRBV5-1 | TGCGCCAGCAGCTTGAAGGCGGGAGAGCAGTTCTTC | CASSLKAGEQFF
NA | TRBJ2-3 | TRBD2 | TRBV9 | TGTGCCAGCAGCCAAGCGGGAGTGAGCACAGATACGCAGTATTTT | CASSQAGVSTDTQYF
few | TRBJ1-2 | TRBD1 | TRBV28 | TGTGCCAGCAGTTTAATCTCCCGGGACAGGAGGGGCTACACCTTC | CASSLISRDRRGYTF
NA | TRBJ1-5 | NA | TRBV12-3/TRBV12-4 | TGTGCCAGCGGGGTCCTGAGGCAGCCCCAGCATTTT | CASGVLRQPQHF
NA | TRBJ1-1 | TRBD1 | TRBV6-6 | TGTGCCAGCAGCGTCGACAGGGGGCAAGCTTTCTTT | CASSVDRGQAFF
NA | TRBJ2-2 | NA | TRBV4-2 | TGTGCCAGCAGATCCGATTCCAGAAACACCGGGGAGCTGTTTTTT | CASRSDSRNTGELFF
NA | TRBJ1-1 | TRBD1 | TRBV2 | TGTGCCAGCAGTGAATTGGGACAGCAGAACACTGAAGCTTTCTTT | CASSELGQQNTEAFF
NA | TRBJ1-2 | TRBD1 | TRBV11-2 | TGTGCCAGCAGCCTCCGACAGGGGGGGTATGGCTACACCTTC | CASSLRQGGYGYTF
NA | TRBJ1-6 | NA | TRBV28 | TGTGCCAGCAGTGGTGGGAGCTCCTATAATTCACCCCTCCACTTT | CASSGGSSYNSPLHF
NA | TRBJ1-2 | NA | TRBV28 | TGTGCCAGCATCCAAAGCGGGGGACTTGGGGGCTACACCTTC | CASIQSGGLGGYTF
NA | TRBJ1-3 | NA | TRBV5-6 | TGTGCCAGCAGCTTGATGGGGGAAAACACCATATATTTT | CASSLMGENTIYF
NA | TRBJ1-4 | NA | TRBV5-1 | TGCGCCAGCAGGAAGGGGGATGAAAAACTGTTTTTT | CASRKGDEKLFF
once | TRBJ1-1 | NA | TRBV6-6 | TGTGCCAGCAAGAGAGTCGCTTACACTGAAGCTTTCTTT | CASKRVAYTEAFF
once | TRBJ2-7 | TRBD1 | TRBV6-1 | TGTGCCAGCAGTGATTCCGGGACAGGGGGCTCTTACGAGCAGTACTTC | CASSDSGTGGSYEQYF